This paragraph covers one TCR beta chain sequence. What it recognizes is unknown. These data are taken from a study of STAT5B mutations in CD4+ large granular lymphocyte leukemia. Study outcomes and limitations: Compared with healthy controls (2/35), patient top clones favored TRBV06 (8/27).

Looked up from germline, CDR1 is SNHLY and CDR2 is FYNNEI. CDR3 length: 17 residues. The V gene lost 3 bases and the J gene lost 3 bases, with 18 bases spanning the gap. The table came from immunoSEQ multiplex PCR; TCRdb's copy has only in-frame clones and leaves some out. The sample records tens of thousands of clones, less than 80% being singletons. Sequencing was done on a sample of CD4+ T cells from blood buffy coats. The chain couples TRBV2 to TRBJ2-1; D possibly uses TRBD1 or TRBD2 (5 bases each). This receptor was taken from a human donor in good health. CDR3 nucleotide sequence: TGTGCCAGCAGTGATCCAACAGACGGGACGCACTACAATGAGCAGTTCTTC. Its protein is CASSDPTDGTHYNEQFF.